This passage covers 14 T cell receptor beta chains from one sample sequenced in a study of T cells in Graves' hyperthyroidism and ophthalmopathy. Amplified TCR beta CDR3 regions derived from RNA transcripts. An initial round of RT-PCR targeting the TCR CDR3 relied on the HTBI primer set. TCRdb analysed the multiplex PCR reads with MiXCR anew, one entry per CDR3 protein. The table includes 500,000 to 600,000 distinct CDR3 sequences, 16% detected once. The sample comprised blood. These TCRs come from a woman between 18 and 29 years old with Graves' hyperthyroidism.

This chain connects TRBV6-1 to TRBJ1-5; D is uncertain. The CDR3 is made up of 14 amino acids. Germline V gives CDR1 MNHNS, CDR2 SASEGT. Trimming removed 7 bases at V and 2 bases at J, with 12 bases between. The CDR3 loop is CASTVQVGNQPQHF. CDR3 DNA: TGTGCCAGCACGGTTCAGGTAGGCAATCAGCCCCAGCATTTT.

At least ten counts were recorded for this clonotype. The chain carries TRBV28 and TRBJ2-1; D remains ambiguous. V was shortened by 6 bases and J by 5 bases, with 5 bases between the two germline ends. CDR3 size: 11 residues. The V gene's germline CDR1 is MDHEN and CDR2 SYDVKM. CDR3 DNA sequence: TGTGCCAGCAGGGAGCACAATGAGCAGTTCTTC. Translation: CASREHNEQFF.

This clonotype was seen a handful of times. The rearrangement uses TRBV7-9 and TRBJ1-5; no definite D call. Trimming cost V 8 bases and J 5 bases, with 13 bases left between them. Germline V gives CDR1 SEHNR, CDR2 FQNEAQ (reference sequence). The CDR3 runs 13 residues. The CDR3 here is CASGVEGYQPQHF. CDR3 bases: TGTGCCAGCGGGGTGGAGGGTTATCAGCCCCAGCATTTT.

This clonotype has ten or more counts. The CDR3 is CASSVTGASTDTQYF. The CDR3, as DNA: TGCGCCAGCAGCGTAACAGGGGCTAGCACAGATACGCAGTATTTT. The V gene is TRBV5-1, the J gene TRBJ2-3; 7 bases align to TRBD1. The CDR3 sequence is 15 residues long. J was trimmed by 0 bases and V by 4 bases; bases with no gene match: 5. Germline CDR1 reads SGHRS; CDR2 reads YFSETQ.

This clonotype was detected ten times or more. The CDR3 here is CAISGQGLYSNQPQHF. Written as DNA, the CDR3 is TGTGCCATCTCGGGACAGGGCCTTTATAGCAATCAGCCCCAGCATTTT. The genes are TRBV7-9 and TRBJ1-5; 9 bases align to TRBD1. With 10 bases clipped from V and 0 bases from J, the junction kept 10 bases outside the gene matches. Germline assignment: CDR1 SEHNR and CDR2 FQNEAQ (reference sequence). The CDR3 contains 16 residues. The entire variable domain, with the rest obtained from reference TRBV7-9 and TRBJ1-5, is as follows: DTGVSQNPRHKITKRGQNVTFRCDPISEHNRLYWYRQTLGQGPEFLTYFQNEAQLEKSRLLSDRFSAERPKGSFSTLEIQRTEQGDSAMYLCAISGQGLYSNQPQHFGDGTRLSIL.

The sample holds a few counts of this clonotype. J is TRBJ2-3 and V is TRBV24-1; the D is unclear. The CDR3 loop spans 11 amino acids. Germline loops: CDR1 KGHDR, CDR2 SFDVKD. V lost 9 bases, J lost 6 bases, and 9 bases lay in between. The CDR3 DNA reads TGTGCCACCGGTCCGTGGGATACGCAGTATTTT. As protein: CATGPWDTQYF.

With respect to this clonotype: With a much larger clone just one base away, this may be a read error. This chain uses TRBV27 with TRBJ1-1; no definite D call. CDR3 length equals 14 residues. The germline V and J ends were trimmed by 7 bases and 6 bases, with 18 bases remaining between them. Germline CDR1 MNHEY, CDR2 SMNVEV (reference sequence). The DNA of the CDR3 is TGTGCCAGCAACTTCTTCGAGGGCACCGCTGAAGCTTTCTTT. This sequence encodes CASNFFEGTAEAFF.

The rearrangement uses TRBV9 and TRBJ2-4; D perhaps matches TRBD2 (7 bases). Germline values: CDR1 SGDLS, CDR2 YYNGEE. Deletions cut 3 bases from V and 0 bases from J, with 10 bases between. The CDR3 spans 15 residues. CDR3 sequence: CASSGGGGAKNIQYF. As DNA, the CDR3 is TGTGCCAGCAGCGGAGGGGGGGGAGCCAAAAACATTCAGTACTTC.

The chain has TRBV7-2 and TRBJ2-1; a possible D gene is TRBD2 (5 bases). Trimming pared 5 bases from V and 3 bases from J, leaving 14 bases between. Germline CDR1 is SGHTA and CDR2 is FQGNSA. This CDR3 has 15 amino acids. The CDR3 DNA follows: TGTGCCAGCAGCCTAACCGGGATGAACTACAATGAGCAGTTCTTC. Its protein is CASSLTGMNYNEQFF.

CDR3 sequence: CASSQEVTGYYEQYF. The CDR3 coding sequence is TGCGCCAGCAGCCAAGAGGTGACAGGGTACTACGAGCAGTACTTC. The chain employs TRBV4-3 and TRBJ2-7; 7 nucleotides match TRBD1. The germline V gene has CDR1 LGHNA and CDR2 YSLEER. V was pared by 0 bases and J by 3 bases, with 5 bases of the junction left unmatched. The CDR3 is made up of 15 amino acids.

The chain joins TRBV5-1 to TRBJ2-1; tentatively, D is TRBD2 (6 bases). This CDR3 is built from 16 residues. The V end lost 0 bases, the J end lost 1 base, and 11 bases lay between the germline ends. Germline V gene sequence: CDR1 SGHRS, CDR2 YFSETQ. The CDR3 DNA reads as TGCGCCAGCAGCTTGGCGGGGGAAGTATCCTACAATGAGCAGTTCTTC. Protein product: CASSLAGEVSYNEQFF.

There are many counts of this clonotype. The V call is TRBV12-3 or TRBV12-4, the J call TRBJ1-3; D may be TRBD1 (5 bases). The CDR3 extends over 14 amino acids. Trimming removed 3 bases at V and 8 bases at J, with 14 bases between. CDR3 bases: TGTGCCAGCAGTTTTGCAGGGAGGGGAGACACCATATATTTT. Translated, it gives CASSFAGRGDTIYF.

V and J are TRBV29-1 and TRBJ1-3; TRBD1 might be the D (5 bases). Germline lookup yields CDR1 SQVTM and CDR2 ANQGSEA. Trimming stripped 4 bases from V and 0 bases from J, with 7 bases between. The CDR3 covers 13 residues. The CDR3 spells CSVGGLSGNTIYF. In DNA form, the CDR3 reads TGCAGCGTTGGGGGACTCTCTGGAAACACCATATATTTT.

This clonotype was detected many times. This chain uses TRBV11-3 with TRBJ2-7; 10 bases fit TRBD1. This CDR3 has 15 residues. Per the germline V gene, CDR1 is SGHNT and CDR2 is YENEEA. Germline trimming cut 4 bases from V and 4 bases from J; bases unmatched to any gene: 7. The CDR3 loop is CASSSGQGRSYEQYF. CDR3 sequence (DNA): TGTGCCAGCAGCTCGGGACAGGGGAGATCGTACGAGCAGTACTTC.